The present TCR beta chain was sequenced within a study of blood T cell repertoires in COVID-19. The CDR3 loop spans 19 amino acids. The germline V gene has CDR1 SGHRS and CDR2 YFSETQ. The ends were cut back, 4 bases at V and 2 bases at J, with 27 bases in the middle. Libraries were prepared by immunoSEQ multiplex PCR; TCRdb keeps only in-frame clonotypes and omits some of them. The data hold some 130,000 clones, with roughly 80% observed a single time. The TCR originated in a middle-aged man with acute COVID-19. The chain joins TRBV5-1 to TRBJ1-1; D call uncertain. The sequencing input was PBMCs or T cells enriched from blood (not recorded which). The CDR3 sequence: CASSPIPGGNWMVNTEAFF. DNA for the CDR3: TGCGCCAGCAGCCCTATTCCCGGCGGTAATTGGATGGTCAACACTGAAGCTTTCTTT.